This passage covers 26 T cell receptor beta chains from one sample sequenced in a study of blood T cell repertoires in COVID-19. The table came from immunoSEQ multiplex PCR; TCRdb's copy has only in-frame clones and leaves some out. The sample holds approximately 240,000 clones; 88% are singletons and the top ten take roughly 2%. Sequenced sample: peripheral blood. These receptors all come from a woman aged 40 to 50 who had recovered from COVID-19.

The V gene is TRBV5-1, the J gene TRBJ1-2, with D hard to call. The germline gives CDR1 SGHRS, CDR2 YFSETQ. There are 14 residues in the CDR3. Trimming cost V 0 bases and J 4 bases, with 10 bases left between them. Here the CDR3 DNA reads TGCGCCAGCAGCTTGGCCGGGTGGAGCTATGGCTACACCTTC. It yields the protein CASSLAGWSYGYTF.

Here the CDR3 DNA reads TGTGCCAGCAGTTTATCGGCTCGCGGGCCTCTGAACACTGAAGCTTTCTTT. It specifies CASSLSARGPLNTEAFF. V usage is TRBV27 and J usage is TRBJ1-1, with D unclear. The V gene's germline CDR1 is MNHEY and CDR2 SMNVEV (reference sequence). V gave up 0 bases and J gave up 0 bases, with 14 bases separating them. The CDR3 loop spans 17 amino acids.

The table lists this clone with a count of one. This chain connects TRBV9 to TRBJ1-6; a possible D gene is TRBD1 (6 bases). Germline V gene lookup returns CDR1 SGDLS and CDR2 YYNGEE. Trimming shortened V by 0 bases and J by 6 bases, and 10 bases separated the two germline ends. This CDR3 has 15 residues. The CDR3 DNA reads as TGTGCCAGCAGCGTAGGACAGGCCGCTAATTCACCCCTCCACTTT. The encoded protein is CASSVGQAANSPLHF.

The rearrangement uses TRBV19 and TRBJ1-4, with 11 bases aligning to TRBD1. Germline CDR1 and CDR2: LNHDA and SQIVND (reference sequence). V was pared by 4 bases and J by 0 bases, with 7 bases of the junction left unmatched. CDR3 length: 18 amino acids. Written as DNA, the CDR3 is TGTGCCAGTAGTAAAACCGGGACAGGGGGTACAACTAATGAAAAACTGTTTTTT. Its protein is CASSKTGTGGTTNEKLFF.

The chain carries TRBV14 and TRBJ2-3; 8 nucleotides agree with TRBD2. The CDR3 covers 15 residues. From germline, CDR1 is SGHDN and CDR2 FVKESK. The V gene end was trimmed by 1 base and the J gene end by 5 bases; junction bases not matched to a gene: 5. Here the CDR3 DNA reads TGTGCCAGCAGCCAAGTAGCGGGACTGGGAGATACGCAGTATTTT. Translated: CASSQVAGLGDTQYF. Drawing the rest from reference TRBV14 and TRBJ2-3, the complete variable domain is EAGVTQFPSHSVIEKGQTVTLRCDPISGHDNLYWYRRVMGKEIKFLLHFVKESKQDESGMPNNRFLAERTGGTYSTLKVQPAELEDSGVYFCASSQVAGLGDTQYFGPGTRLTVL.

The CDR3 sequence is CASSPSPGHYYGYTF. For the CDR3, the DNA is TGTGCCAGCAGTCCCTCCCCGGGACACTACTATGGCTACACCTTC. This chain links TRBV27 with TRBJ1-2; TRBD1 is a possible D gene (6 bases). Trimming took 5 bases from V and 3 from J, leaving 16 bases between them. The CDR3 loop spans 15 amino acids. Per the germline V gene, CDR1 is MNHEY and CDR2 is SMNVEV (reference sequence).

This chain uses TRBV19 with TRBJ2-7; 8 nucleotides agree with TRBD1. Germline assignment: CDR1 LNHDA and CDR2 SQIVND (reference sequence). The CDR3 contains 19 residues. The J segment lost 1 base and the V segment lost 2 bases, leaving 16 bases of the junction unmatched. The CDR3 DNA is TGTGCCAGTAGTATATTCCCAAAACGGACGACAGGGGTGTCCTACGAGCAGTACTTC. This translates into CASSIFPKRTTGVSYEQYF.

V usage is TRBV11-3 and J usage is TRBJ2-7; D not certain. V shed 1 base and J shed 5 bases, with 15 bases lying between them. CDR3 length equals 15 residues. Germline V gene data show CDR1 as SGHNT and CDR2 as YENEEA. CDR3 amino acids: CASSLVSLSEHEQYF. CDR3 nucleotide sequence: TGTGCCAGCAGCTTAGTTTCACTTTCGGAGCACGAGCAGTACTTC.

J is TRBJ1-2 and V is TRBV19; 12 positions match TRBD1. V was pared by 7 bases and J by 1 base, with 7 bases of the junction left unmatched. Germline values: CDR1 LNHDA, CDR2 SQIVND (reference sequence). The CDR3 has 16 residues. CDR3 coding DNA: TGTGCCAGTACCCCGGGACAGGGGGCTCTTAACTATGGCTACACCTTC. As protein: CASTPGQGALNYGYTF.

This clone has a single count. The CDR3 loop reads CATSREIRTRDSHQPQHF. CDR3 sequence (DNA): TGTGCCACCAGCAGAGAGATCCGAACCCGGGACAGCCATCAGCCCCAGCATTTT. This sequence joins TRBV15 and TRBJ1-5; 7 bases fit TRBD1. The CDR3 runs 18 residues. V shed 0 bases and J 5 bases; nucleotides not matched to a gene: 13. Germline lookup yields CDR1 LNHNV and CDR2 YYDKDF (reference sequence). The variable domain in full, completed from reference TRBV15 and TRBJ1-5, reads DAMVIQNPRYQVTQFGKPVTLSCSQTLNHNVMYWYQQKSSQAPKLLFHYYDKDFNNEADTPDNFQSRRPNTSFCFLDIRSPGLGDTAMYLCATSREIRTRDSHQPQHFGDGTRLSIL.

The genes are TRBV30 and TRBJ2-7, with TRBD1 identical over 10 bases. The CDR3 contains 15 residues. Germline trimming cut 5 bases from V and 2 bases from J; bases unmatched to any gene: 9. Germline lookup yields CDR1 GTSNPN and CDR2 SVGIG (reference sequence). The CDR3 bases are TGTGCCTGGGGCCGAGACAGGGGGCTGACCTACGAGCAGTACTTC. This codes for CAWGRDRGLTYEQYF.

This chain connects TRBV14 to TRBJ2-2, with a possible D match to TRBD1 (6 bases). CDR1 is SGHDN, CDR2 FVKESK, per germline. Between the trimmed V and J ends, which lost 1 base and 6 bases, there was a span of 18 bases. The CDR3 loop spans 17 amino acids. The CDR3 nucleotides are TGTGCCAGCAGCCAAGCCTTAACAGGGATACGGTCCGGGGAGCTGTTTTTT. Its protein is CASSQALTGIRSGELFF.

V is TRBV7-2 and J is TRBJ2-3; the match to TRBD1 covers 7 bases. The CDR3 contains 14 residues. V lost 1 base to trimming and J lost 4 bases; unmatched junction nucleotides: 2. Germline V gives CDR1 SGHTA, CDR2 FQGNSA. Here the CDR3 reads CASSLDRGADTQYF. The CDR3 DNA is TGTGCCAGCAGCTTAGACAGGGGTGCAGATACGCAGTATTTT.

This rearrangement joins TRBV15 to TRBJ2-4; 8 positions agree with TRBD1. The V segment lost 1 base and the J segment 7 bases; nucleotides outside the gene matches: 6. In germline, CDR1 is LNHNV, CDR2 YYDKDF (reference sequence). The CDR3 has 15 residues. CDR3 protein: CATSRAGTGGNIQYF. DNA of the CDR3: TGTGCCACCAGCAGAGCGGGGACAGGAGGGAACATTCAGTACTTC. The full variable domain, with the rest looked up from reference TRBV15 and TRBJ2-4, is DAMVIQNPRYQVTQFGKPVTLSCSQTLNHNVMYWYQQKSSQAPKLLFHYYDKDFNNEADTPDNFQSRRPNTSFCFLDIRSPGLGDTAMYLCATSRAGTGGNIQYFGAGTRLSVL.

The V gene is TRBV5-1, the J gene TRBJ1-4; no definite D call. V gave up 2 bases and J gave up 7 bases, with 12 bases separating them. The CDR3 loop spans 14 amino acids. Germline CDR1 and CDR2: SGHRS and YFSETQ. CDR3 loop: CASSLRPRGEKLFF. CDR3 DNA: TGCGCCAGCAGCTTAAGGCCCAGAGGTGAAAAACTGTTTTTT.

The chain recombines TRBV6-5 with TRBJ2-1; 8 bases are a match to TRBD2. The CDR3 length is 15 residues. The V and J ends lost 6 bases and 0 bases, in that order; junction bases with no gene match: 4. Germline values: CDR1 MNHEY, CDR2 SVGAGI. The CDR3 region is CASRLAGSSYNEQFF. In DNA form, the CDR3 reads TGTGCCAGCAGGTTAGCGGGGAGCTCCTACAATGAGCAGTTCTTC.

This chain links TRBV4-2 with TRBJ2-3; 8 bases line up with TRBD1. The V segment lost 5 bases and the J segment 2 bases; nucleotides outside the gene matches: 6. CDR1 and CDR2 from the germline V gene are LGHNA and YNFKEQ. The CDR3 contains 15 residues. The CDR3 region has the DNA TGTGCCAGCAGCGTCGGGACAGGAGACACAGATACGCAGTATTTT. It translates to CASSVGTGDTDTQYF.

The rearrangement uses TRBV19 and TRBJ2-3; 7 positions match TRBD1. V trimming: 8 bases; J trimming: 2 bases; junction bases outside the gene matches: 10. This CDR3 spans 15 amino acids. CDR1 is LNHDA, CDR2 SQIVND, per germline (reference sequence). CDR3 in amino acids: CASSFGDRFTDTQYF. The CDR3 DNA is TGTGCCAGTTCCTTCGGGGACAGATTCACAGATACGCAGTATTTT.

In regard to this clone: This same CDR3 is encoded by further DNA sequences in the sample. The chain uses TRBV19 and TRBJ2-1; 9 bases fit TRBD2. The CDR3 has 15 amino acids. CDR1 is LNHDA and CDR2 is SQIVND in the germline V gene (reference sequence). V was clipped by 3 bases and J by 1 base; unmatched bases: 1. The CDR3 reads CASSISGGSYNEQFF. CDR3 coding DNA: TGTGCCAGTAGTATTAGCGGGGGTTCCTACAATGAGCAGTTCTTC.

The V and J genes are TRBV28 and TRBJ2-7, with 7 bases aligning to TRBD1. Germline CDR1 is MDHEN and CDR2 is SYDVKM. The CDR3 runs to 12 residues. Trimming at V came to 7 bases and at J to 6 bases, leaving 6 bases not matched to a gene. CDR3 coding DNA: TGTGCCAGCAAACAGGGGCCTCGCGAGCAGTACTTC. This translates into CASKQGPREQYF. Based on the CDR3 plus reference TRBV28 and TRBJ2-7, the full variable domain is DVKVTQSSRYLVKRTGEKVFLECVQDMDHENMFWYRQDPGLGLRLIYFSYDVKMKEKGDIPEGYSVSREKKERFSLILESASTNQTSMYLCASKQGPREQYFGPGTRLTVT.

This rearrangement joins TRBV5-1 to TRBJ2-5; no clear D. This CDR3 contains 16 residues. Trimming shortened V by 9 bases and J by 2 bases, and 23 bases separated the two germline ends. The germline V gene encodes CDR1 SGHRS and CDR2 YFSETQ. DNA of the CDR3: TGCGCCACCGGCTTCAAACAGAGATCCTCTCAAGAGACCCAGTACTTC. It specifies CATGFKQRSSQETQYF.

The V and J genes are TRBV6-6 and TRBJ1-1; TRBD1 aligns across 8 bases. The CDR3 is 15 amino acids. The germline V gene has CDR1 MNHNY and CDR2 SVGAGI (reference sequence). Losses at the gene ends were 7 bases for V and 6 bases for J; bases not matched to a gene: 13. The CDR3 coding sequence is TGTGCCAGCACACCGCGGAGGACAGGGAAGCCTGAAGCTTTCTTT. This translates into CASTPRRTGKPEAFF.

This rearrangement joins TRBV6-6 to TRBJ2-2; 9 bases are shared with TRBD1. The V segment lost 5 bases and the J segment 4 bases; nucleotides outside the gene matches: 2. CDR3 length: 14 residues. Germline CDR1 MNHNY, CDR2 SVGAGI (reference sequence). For the CDR3, the DNA is TGTGCCAGCAGTACGGACAGGGGCACCGGGGAGCTGTTTTTT. Translation: CASSTDRGTGELFF.

This clone was observed once. The V and J genes are TRBV7-9 and TRBJ2-3; 7 bases fit TRBD2. CDR1 and CDR2 from the germline V gene are SEHNR and FQNEAQ (reference sequence). The V gene end was trimmed by 0 bases and the J gene end by 2 bases; junction bases not matched to a gene: 8. This CDR3 has 17 amino acids. The CDR3 loop reads CASSLARASGFTDTQYF. Here the CDR3 DNA reads TGTGCCAGCAGCTTAGCGCGGGCTAGCGGATTCACAGATACGCAGTATTTT.

The chain employs TRBV7-3 and TRBJ2-1, with D possibly TRBD1 on 5 matching bases. The V and J ends lost 6 bases and 4 bases respectively, with 13 bases between them. Germline lookup yields CDR1 SGHTA and CDR2 FQGTGA. The CDR3 has 14 residues. CDR3 sequence (DNA): TGTGCCAGCAGGGTAGGGGCAGGTTACAATGAGCAGTTCTTC. Amino acids: CASRVGAGYNEQFF.

This chain links TRBV7-3 with TRBJ2-5; the match to TRBD1 covers 8 bases. Germline-derived CDR1 and CDR2 are SGHTA and FQGTGA. This CDR3 is built from 15 residues. The V and J ends lost 6 bases and 1 base, in that order; junction bases with no gene match: 7. The CDR3 loop reads CASSRQGAIQETQYF. The CDR3 DNA is TGTGCCAGCAGTCGCCAGGGGGCCATCCAAGAGACCCAGTACTTC.